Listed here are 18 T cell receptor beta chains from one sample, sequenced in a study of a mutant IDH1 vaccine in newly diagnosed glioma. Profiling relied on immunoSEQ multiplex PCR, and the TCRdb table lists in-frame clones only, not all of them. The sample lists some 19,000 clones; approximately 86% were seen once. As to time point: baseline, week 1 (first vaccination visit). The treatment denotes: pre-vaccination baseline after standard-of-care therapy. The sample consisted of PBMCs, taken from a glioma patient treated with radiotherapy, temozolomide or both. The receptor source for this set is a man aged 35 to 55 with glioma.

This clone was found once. CDR3 nucleotides: TGTGCCAGCAGTGAAACGGATCAGCCCCAGCATTTT. Translated, it gives CASSETDQPQHF. The V call is TRBV6-1, the J call TRBJ1-5, with D unresolved. Looked up from germline, CDR1 is MNHNS and CDR2 is SASEGT. The CDR3 spans 12 residues. V was pared by 2 bases and J by 5 bases, with 4 bases between.

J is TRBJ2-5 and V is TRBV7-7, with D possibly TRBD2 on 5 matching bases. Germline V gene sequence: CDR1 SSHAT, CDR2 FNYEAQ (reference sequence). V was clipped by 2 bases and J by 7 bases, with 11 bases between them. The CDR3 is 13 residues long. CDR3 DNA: TGTGCCAGCAGCTTATCGGGCGAGGGGACCCAGTACTTC. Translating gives CASSLSGEGTQYF.

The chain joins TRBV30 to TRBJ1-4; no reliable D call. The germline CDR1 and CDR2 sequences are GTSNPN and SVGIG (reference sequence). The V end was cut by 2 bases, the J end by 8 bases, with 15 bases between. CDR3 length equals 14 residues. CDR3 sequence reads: CAWSQSRVFEKLFF. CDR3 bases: TGTGCCTGGAGTCAGAGTAGGGTATTCGAAAAACTGTTTTTT.

The CDR3 DNA sequence: TGTGCCAGCAGCCTTCAGGGGATCTTGATCTATGGCTACACCTTC. Amino acids: CASSLQGILIYGYTF. This chain joins TRBV5-4 and TRBJ1-2; tentatively, D is TRBD1 (6 bases). The CDR3 has 15 residues. V was cut by 4 bases and J by 4 bases, with 17 bases left in between. Germline values: CDR1 SGHNT, CDR2 YYREEE (reference sequence). Combining the CDR3 with reference TRBV5-4 and TRBJ1-2 gives the whole variable domain ETGVTQSPTHLIKTRGQQVTLRCSSQSGHNTVSWYQQALGQGPQFIFQYYREEENGRGNFPPRFSGLQFPNYSSELNVNALELDDSALYLCASSLQGILIYGYTFGSGTRLTVV.

The CDR3, as DNA: TGTGCCAGTAGTATGTGGGCGGGAGAAAATGAGCAGTACTTC. The encoded protein is CASSMWAGENEQYF. The V gene is TRBV19, the J gene TRBJ2-7, with TRBD2 matching 7 bases. This CDR3 has 14 residues. Trimming at V came to 3 bases and at J to 7 bases, leaving 9 bases not matched to a gene. Germline CDR1 LNHDA, CDR2 SQIVND (reference sequence).

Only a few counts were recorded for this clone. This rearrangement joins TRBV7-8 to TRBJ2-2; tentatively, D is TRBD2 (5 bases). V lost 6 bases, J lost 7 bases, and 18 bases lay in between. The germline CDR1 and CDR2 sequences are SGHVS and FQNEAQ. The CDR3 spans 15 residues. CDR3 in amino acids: CASRQSSASLGELFF. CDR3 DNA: TGTGCCAGCAGACAAAGCTCGGCTAGCCTCGGGGAGCTGTTTTTT.

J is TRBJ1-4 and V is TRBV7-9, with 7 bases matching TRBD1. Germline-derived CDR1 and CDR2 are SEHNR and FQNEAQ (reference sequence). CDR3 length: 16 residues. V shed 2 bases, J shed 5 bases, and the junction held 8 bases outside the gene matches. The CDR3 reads CASSLLPRDSNEKLFF. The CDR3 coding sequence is TGTGCCAGCAGCTTACTTCCCCGGGACAGCAATGAAAAACTGTTTTTT. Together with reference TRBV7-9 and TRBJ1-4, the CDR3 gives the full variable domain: DTGVSQNPRHKITKRGQNVTFRCDPISEHNRLYWYRQTLGQGPEFLTYFQNEAQLEKSRLLSDRFSAERPKGSFSTLEIQRTEQGDSAMYLCASSLLPRDSNEKLFFGSGTQLSVL.

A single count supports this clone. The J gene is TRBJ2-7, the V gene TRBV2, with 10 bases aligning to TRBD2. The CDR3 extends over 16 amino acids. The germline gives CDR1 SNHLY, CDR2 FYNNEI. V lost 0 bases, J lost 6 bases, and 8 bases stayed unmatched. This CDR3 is CASSEARTAGGPEQYV. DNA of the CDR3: TGTGCCAGCAGTGAAGCGAGGACAGCGGGGGGGCCCGAGCAGTACGTC.

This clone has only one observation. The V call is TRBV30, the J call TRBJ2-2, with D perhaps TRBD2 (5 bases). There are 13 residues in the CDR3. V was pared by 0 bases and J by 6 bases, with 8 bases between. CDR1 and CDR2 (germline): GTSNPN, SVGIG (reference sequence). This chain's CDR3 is CAWSVRGSGELFF. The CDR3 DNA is TGTGCCTGGAGTGTACGGGGATCCGGGGAGCTGTTTTTT. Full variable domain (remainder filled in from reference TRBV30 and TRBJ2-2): SQTIHQWPATLVQPVGSPLSLECTVEGTSNPNLYWYRQAAGRGLQLLFYSVGIGQISSEVPQNLSASRPQDRQFILSSKKLLLSDSGFYLCAWSVRGSGELFFGEGSRLTVL.

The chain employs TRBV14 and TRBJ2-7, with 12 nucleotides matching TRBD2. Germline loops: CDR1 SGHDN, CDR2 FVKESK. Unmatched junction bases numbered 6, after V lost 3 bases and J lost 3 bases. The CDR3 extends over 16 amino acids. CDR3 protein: CASSHRQTSGSYEQYF. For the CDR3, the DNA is TGTGCCAGCAGCCATCGCCAGACTAGCGGGAGCTACGAGCAGTACTTC.

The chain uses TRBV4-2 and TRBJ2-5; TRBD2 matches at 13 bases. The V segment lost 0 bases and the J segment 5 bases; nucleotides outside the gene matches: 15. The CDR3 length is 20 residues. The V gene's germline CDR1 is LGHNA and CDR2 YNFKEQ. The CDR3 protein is CASSQDLGTSGGANSETQYF. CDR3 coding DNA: TGTGCCAGCAGCCAAGATCTCGGTACTAGCGGGGGGGCTAATTCGGAGACCCAGTACTTC.

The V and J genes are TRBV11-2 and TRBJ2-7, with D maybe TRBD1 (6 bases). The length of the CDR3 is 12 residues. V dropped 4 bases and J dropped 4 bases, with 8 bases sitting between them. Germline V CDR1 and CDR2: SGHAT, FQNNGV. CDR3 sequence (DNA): TGTGCCAGCAGCTCACAGGGTTACGAGCAGTACTTC. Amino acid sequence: CASSSQGYEQYF.

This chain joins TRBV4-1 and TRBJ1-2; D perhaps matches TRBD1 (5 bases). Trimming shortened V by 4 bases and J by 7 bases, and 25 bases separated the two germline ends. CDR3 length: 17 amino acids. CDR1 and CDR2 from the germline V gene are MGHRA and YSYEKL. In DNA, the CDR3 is TGCGCCAGCAGCCGTATCGGGGGTGCGTGGGGCGCGTGTGGCTACACCTTC. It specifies CASSRIGGAWGACGYTF.

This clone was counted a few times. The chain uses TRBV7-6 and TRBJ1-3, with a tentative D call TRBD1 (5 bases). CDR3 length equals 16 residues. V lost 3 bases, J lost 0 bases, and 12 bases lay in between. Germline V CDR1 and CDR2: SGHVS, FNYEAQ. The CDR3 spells CASSLLGQSSGNTIYF. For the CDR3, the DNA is TGTGCCAGCAGCTTGCTTGGACAAAGCTCTGGAAACACCATATATTTT.

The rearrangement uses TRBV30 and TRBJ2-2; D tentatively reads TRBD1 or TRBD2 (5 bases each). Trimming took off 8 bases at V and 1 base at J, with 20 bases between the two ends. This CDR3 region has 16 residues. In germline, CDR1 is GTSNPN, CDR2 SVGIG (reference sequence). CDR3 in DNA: TGTGCCGGGGACCGGGCAGCCGGCCAGAACACCGGGGAGCTGTTTTTT. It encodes CAGDRAAGQNTGELFF.

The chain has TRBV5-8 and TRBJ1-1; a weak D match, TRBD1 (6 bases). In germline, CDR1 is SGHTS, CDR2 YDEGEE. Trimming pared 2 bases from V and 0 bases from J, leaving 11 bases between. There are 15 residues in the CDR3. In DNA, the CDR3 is TGTGCCAGCAGCTTTGGAGGGGGGATGAACACTGAAGCTTTCTTT. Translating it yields CASSFGGGMNTEAFF.

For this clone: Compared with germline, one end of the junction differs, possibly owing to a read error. CDR3 sequence: CASSLDRQALINF. CDR3 nucleotide sequence: TGTGCCAGCAGCTTGGATAGACAGGCCTTGATAAATTTT. This chain joins TRBV7-2 and TRBJ1-3, with D possibly being TRBD1 (6 bases). Germline CDR1 is SGHTA and CDR2 is FQGNSA. The CDR3 covers 13 residues. The complete variable domain, with remaining parts taken from reference TRBV7-2 and TRBJ1-3, reads GAGVSQSPSNKVTEKGKDVELRCDPISGHTALYWYRQSLGQGLEFLIYFQGNSAPDKSGLPSDRFSAERTGGSVSTLTIQRTQQEDSAVYLCASSLDRQALINFGEGSWLTVV.

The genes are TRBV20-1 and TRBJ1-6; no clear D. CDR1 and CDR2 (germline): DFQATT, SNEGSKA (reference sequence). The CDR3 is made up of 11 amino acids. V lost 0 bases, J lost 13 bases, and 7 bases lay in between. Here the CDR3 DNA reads TGCAGTGCTAGAGATTTCGGCCCCCTCCACTTT. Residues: CSARDFGPLHF.